These 29 T cell receptor beta chains came from one sample sequenced in a study of beta chain features in type 1 diabetes listed by TCRdb under 2018. The library was obtained by the immunoSEQ multiplex PCR assay. The entire amount of isolated RNA was reverse transcribed using the High Capacity cDNA Reverse Transcription Kit, so the sequenced TCRB transcripts were expressed ones. Held by TCRdb, this immuneACCESS table contains in-frame sequences only and omits some clones. Under half of the omission traces to an unresolved V gene where checked; the cause of the rest is unknown. Counted in this sample were 60,000 or so clones; about 55% of them appeared once. Of the sample, 2.2% is held by the ten largest clones. Sequencing used Tregs from blood. The sample's cell subset or site label, decoded: regulatory CD4+ T cells. Receptor source: a young woman in good health.

V gene TRBV7-2 combines with J gene TRBJ2-1; TRBD2 matches 13 bases. This CDR3 comprises 16 residues. The V and J ends lost 4 bases and 4 bases, in that order; junction bases with no gene match: 4. From germline, CDR1 is SGHTA and CDR2 FQGNSA. The CDR3 DNA reads TGTGCCAGCAGCTCACTAGCGGGGGGGTCGTACAATGAGCAGTTCTTC. Protein product: CASSSLAGGSYNEQFF.

This clone was counted a few times. The CDR3 reads CASSLFRGGLADTQYF. Here the CDR3 DNA reads TGTGCCAGCAGCCTATTCCGGGGGGGCCTCGCAGATACGCAGTATTTT. This chain uses TRBV7-3 with TRBJ2-3; 8 bases match TRBD2. The trim removed 5 bases at V and 4 bases at J, leaving 11 bases unmatched. This CDR3 is built from 16 residues. Germline V gene data show CDR1 as SGHTA and CDR2 as FQGTGA.

For the CDR3, the DNA is TGCAGCGTTGCACAGAATTACGAGCAGTACTTC. Its translation: CSVAQNYEQYF. This chain uses TRBV29-1 with TRBJ2-7; unclear D gene. The CDR3 is 11 amino acids. Trimming stripped 4 bases from V and 4 bases from J, with 8 bases between. Germline values: CDR1 SQVTM, CDR2 ANQGSEA.

The genes are TRBV6-1 and TRBJ1-2; D remains ambiguous. Trimming removed 1 base at V and 5 bases at J, with 11 bases between. Germline CDR1 reads MNHNS; CDR2 reads SASEGT. The CDR3 sequence is 14 residues long. DNA of the CDR3: TGTGCCAGCAGTGAAGGTATAGCGTCTTATGGCTACACCTTC. Its protein product is CASSEGIASYGYTF.

The chain employs TRBV29-1 and TRBJ2-1; weak D call: TRBD2 (5 bases). With 2 bases removed from V and 10 bases from J, the gap between germline ends came to 18 bases. Germline V gives CDR1 SQVTM, CDR2 ANQGSEA. The CDR3 has 14 residues. CDR3 protein: CSVESSVGVGEQFF. The CDR3 DNA follows: TGCAGCGTTGAAAGTAGCGTCGGGGTAGGCGAGCAGTTCTTC.

CDR3 nucleotide sequence: TGTGCCAGTAGGACAGGGGTCTATGGCTACACCTTC. Protein product: CASRTGVYGYTF. V is TRBV19 and J is TRBJ1-2; 8 positions match TRBD1. The CDR3 is 12 residues long. Germline V gene lookup returns CDR1 LNHDA and CDR2 SQIVND (reference sequence). Unmatched junction bases numbered 1, after V lost 6 bases and J lost 4 bases. The whole variable domain, filled in from reference TRBV19 and TRBJ1-2, reads DGGITQSPKYLFRKEGQNVTLSCEQNLNHDAMYWYRQDPGQGLRLIYYSQIVNDFQKGDIAEGYSVSREKKESFPLTVTSAQKNPTAFYLCASRTGVYGYTFGSGTRLTVV.

J is TRBJ2-7 and V is TRBV7-2, with TRBD2 as a possible D gene (5 bases). The germline V gene encodes CDR1 SGHTA and CDR2 FQGNSA. Between the trimmed V and J ends, which lost 5 bases and 3 bases, there was a span of 11 bases. The CDR3 consists of 13 residues. The CDR3 DNA reads as TGTGCCAGCAGCCCATCTCGGGGCTACGAGCAGTACTTC. This codes for CASSPSRGYEQYF.

The rearrangement links TRBV12-5 to TRBJ1-2; D is undetermined. CDR3 length: 15 amino acids. Germline loops: CDR1 LGHNT, CDR2 FRNRAP. The V end was cut by 1 base, the J end by 5 bases, with 14 bases between. The CDR3: CASGLAQWYGYGYTF. CDR3 coding DNA: TGTGCTAGTGGTTTGGCCCAGTGGTACGGGTATGGCTACACCTTC.

The genes are TRBV7-9 and TRBJ1-3; D unclear. The CDR3 contains 14 residues. Germline V lookup: CDR1 SEHNR, CDR2 FQNEAQ (reference sequence). V dropped 5 bases and J dropped 4 bases, with 12 bases sitting between them. CDR3 bases: TGTGCCAGCAGCCCCATCGGGGTCGGAAACACCATATATTTT. As protein: CASSPIGVGNTIYF.

The V call is TRBV5-1, the J call TRBJ2-7; D is possibly TRBD2 (5 bases). Germline V gene lookup returns CDR1 SGHRS and CDR2 YFSETQ. V shed 4 bases and J shed 2 bases, with 16 bases lying between them. The CDR3 contains 15 residues. This chain's CDR3 is CASSKQPEETYEQYF. The CDR3 nucleotides are TGCGCCAGCAGCAAGCAACCGGAGGAGACCTACGAGCAGTACTTC.

This clone was seen a handful of times. The genes are TRBV5-4 and TRBJ2-5, with a weak D call TRBD1 (6 bases). Germline loops: CDR1 SGHNT, CDR2 YYREEE (reference sequence). The CDR3 spans 13 residues. Between the trimmed V and J ends, which lost 2 bases and 1 base, there was a span of 6 bases. Here the CDR3 DNA reads TGTGCCAGCAGCTTACAGGGCCAAGAGACCCAGTACTTC. Its translation is CASSLQGQETQYF.

The chain uses TRBV6-1 and TRBJ2-1; a possible D gene is TRBD1 (7 bases). Trimming removed 4 bases at V and 6 bases at J, with 16 bases between. This CDR3 is built from 15 residues. Germline V gene data show CDR1 as MNHNS and CDR2 as SASEGT. In DNA, the CDR3 is TGTGCCAGCAGTGGGACAGGACGGGGGAGCAATGAGCAGTTCTTC. Its protein product is CASSGTGRGSNEQFF.

This rearrangement joins TRBV19 to TRBJ2-1, with TRBD1 matching over 7 bases. Germline V CDR1 and CDR2: LNHDA, SQIVND (reference sequence). V was clipped by 10 bases and J by 2 bases; unmatched bases: 14. The CDR3 consists of 16 residues. CDR3 region: CATTKRTGLTYNEQFF. CDR3 sequence (DNA): TGTGCCACTACTAAGAGGACAGGTCTAACCTACAATGAGCAGTTCTTC.

The V call is TRBV7-2, the J call TRBJ2-1; the match to TRBD2 covers 15 bases. The CDR3 length is 16 residues. The germline V gene has CDR1 SGHTA and CDR2 FQGNSA. Losses at the gene ends were 6 bases for V and 7 bases for J; bases not matched to a gene: 7. In nucleotides, the CDR3 is TGTGCCAGCAGTCATTGGACTAGCGGGAGGGCGAATGAGCAGTTCTTC. The encoded protein is CASSHWTSGRANEQFF. Full variable domain (remainder filled in from reference TRBV7-2 and TRBJ2-1): GAGVSQSPSNKVTEKGKDVELRCDPISGHTALYWYRQSLGQGLEFLIYFQGNSAPDKSGLPSDRFSAERTGGSVSTLTIQRTQQEDSAVYLCASSHWTSGRANEQFFGPGTRLTVL.

The J gene is TRBJ2-3, the V gene TRBV2; TRBD1 agrees at 9 bases. This CDR3 contains 14 residues. Germline V gene sequence: CDR1 SNHLY, CDR2 FYNNEI. J gave up 5 bases and V 6 bases, and 6 bases lay outside the gene matches. CDR3: CASSWTGAGDTQYF. DNA for the CDR3: TGTGCCAGCAGCTGGACAGGGGCGGGAGATACGCAGTATTTT.

This clone was found a few times. Other DNA sequences within the sample encode an identical CDR3. V usage is TRBV7-2 and J usage is TRBJ2-5; tentatively, D is TRBD2 (7 bases). Germline CDR1 is SGHTA and CDR2 is FQGNSA. This CDR3 is built from 14 residues. V gave up 3 bases and J gave up 5 bases, with 13 bases separating them. The CDR3 DNA reads TGTGCCAGCAGCTTGGGCGGGGGCCAGGAGACCCAGTACTTC. Amino acid sequence: CASSLGGGQETQYF.

This chain connects TRBV12-5 to TRBJ1-5, with no clear D. Between the trimmed V and J ends, which lost 3 bases and 6 bases, there was a span of 6 bases. The CDR3 is 12 amino acids. Germline CDR1 reads LGHNT; CDR2 reads FRNRAP. The DNA of the CDR3 is TGTGCTAGTGGTTTCTTATCTCAGCCCCAGCATTTT. Protein: CASGFLSQPQHF.

As for this clone: An end of the junction differs from the germline gene, which may be a read error. Other DNA variants within this sample encode the same CDR3. The V and J genes are TRBV30 and TRBJ1-6; D not resolved. CDR1 and CDR2 from the germline V gene are GTSNPN and SVGIG (reference sequence). The CDR3 covers 13 residues. The CDR3 bases are TGTGCCTGGAGTGGCAGGTTCAATTCCCCCCTCCACTTT. Amino acid sequence: CAWSGRFNSPLHF.

This rearrangement joins TRBV5-5 to TRBJ1-1; 7 bases align to TRBD1. V was clipped by 4 bases and J by 3 bases; unmatched bases: 9. Germline CDR1 SGHKS, CDR2 YYEKEE (reference sequence). This CDR3 is built from 15 residues. CDR3 sequence: CASSPQQGIYTEAFF. The DNA of the CDR3 is TGTGCCAGCAGCCCACAACAGGGGATATACACTGAAGCTTTCTTT.

The genes are TRBV7-2 and TRBJ2-2; 10 positions match TRBD2. V was clipped by 7 bases and J by 2 bases; unmatched bases: 7. The CDR3 length is 16 residues. Germline V gene data show CDR1 as SGHTA and CDR2 as FQGNSA. CDR3 sequence reads: CASIKSGGANTGELFF. The CDR3 bases are TGTGCCAGCATCAAAAGCGGGGGGGCTAACACCGGGGAGCTGTTTTTT.

This clone was detected a few times. The genes are TRBV2 and TRBJ2-3; no reliable D call. CDR3 length: 12 amino acids. CDR1 is SNHLY, CDR2 FYNNEI, per germline. The germline V and J ends were trimmed by 4 bases and 6 bases, with 8 bases remaining between them. The CDR3 region is CASSAPQDTQYF. CDR3 bases: TGTGCCAGCAGTGCACCCCAGGATACGCAGTATTTT.

This clone was counted a single time. The chain uses TRBV30 and TRBJ2-2, with TRBD1 matching 7 bases. Trimming took 0 bases from V and 6 from J; bases not matched to a gene: 4. Germline V CDR1 and CDR2: GTSNPN, SVGIG (reference sequence). There are 14 residues in the CDR3. CDR3 DNA sequence: TGTGCCTGGAGTGTAATTCAGGGGGCCGGGGAGCTGTTTTTT. Amino acid sequence: CAWSVIQGAGELFF.

The genes are TRBV6-5 and TRBJ1-3; D ambiguous. The CDR3 has 16 amino acids. CDR1 is MNHEY, CDR2 SVGAGI, per germline. Trimming shortened V by 3 bases and J by 0 bases, and 12 bases separated the two germline ends. CDR3 in amino acids: CASSYRHGPSGNTIYF. For the CDR3, the DNA is TGTGCCAGCAGTTATCGACACGGCCCCTCTGGAAACACCATATATTTT.

This chain uses TRBV30 with TRBJ1-1, with D unresolved. This CDR3 is 13 amino acids long. V lost 2 bases and J 5 bases, leaving 12 bases between the germline ends. Germline loops: CDR1 GTSNPN, CDR2 SVGIG (reference sequence). The CDR3: CAWSRSGLTEAFF. For the CDR3, the DNA is TGTGCCTGGAGTCGGTCAGGCCTGACTGAAGCTTTCTTT.

The chain links TRBV6-1 to TRBJ1-5, with D tentatively TRBD1 (5 bases). This CDR3 spans 15 amino acids. The germline V and J ends were trimmed by 1 base and 4 bases, with 11 bases remaining between them. Germline assignment: CDR1 MNHNS and CDR2 SASEGT. The DNA for the CDR3 is TGTGCCAGCAGTGAAGAACGGGGGGTTAATCAGCCCCAGCATTTT. The encoded protein is CASSEERGVNQPQHF.

The rearrangement uses TRBV6-1 and TRBJ2-2, with a tentative D call TRBD2 (6 bases). V gave up 9 bases and J gave up 7 bases, with 18 bases separating them. Germline CDR1 MNHNS, CDR2 SASEGT. The CDR3 has 14 amino acids. CDR3 residues: CASTRDWGSGELFF. CDR3 DNA sequence: TGTGCCAGTACTCGGGACTGGGGTAGCGGGGAGCTGTTTTTT.

This chain connects TRBV6-6 to TRBJ2-5; 9 positions match TRBD1. This CDR3 has 14 residues. V gave up 4 bases and J gave up 6 bases; unmatched junction bases: 6. The germline V gene encodes CDR1 MNHNY and CDR2 SVGAGI (reference sequence). The CDR3 region has the DNA TGTGCCAGCAGTTCTCGGACAGGGGTTAAGACCCAGTACTTC. Translating it yields CASSSRTGVKTQYF.

CDR3 in DNA: TGCAGCGTCGAAAGAGACACGGGACAAGAGACCCAGTACTTC. It encodes CSVERDTGQETQYF. The genes are TRBV29-1 and TRBJ2-5; a weak D match, TRBD2 (5 bases). The CDR3 loop spans 14 amino acids. Germline V gene data show CDR1 as SQVTM and CDR2 as ANQGSEA. The V and J ends lost 6 bases and 2 bases respectively, with 16 bases between them.

The chain recombines TRBV7-8 with TRBJ2-2; TRBD2 matches 8 bases. Germline CDR1 reads SGHVS; CDR2 reads FQNEAQ. The ends lost 3 bases at V and 1 base at J; junction bases unmatched: 7. The CDR3 contains 17 residues. DNA of the CDR3: TGTGCCAGCAGCTTGCAAGCGGGGGCCCTGAACACCGGGGAGCTGTTTTTT. Translating it yields CASSLQAGALNTGELFF.